These 19 T cell receptor beta chains share one sample of origin, sequenced in a study of cytomegalovirus exposure and HLA in healthy donors. This table comes from immunoSEQ multiplex PCR, and its TCRdb copy is limited to in-frame clones, with some not included. This sample has about 140,000 clones; roughly 88% occur once, and the top ten carry approximately 7.5%. Sample: PBMCs. These TCRs come from a woman between 18 and 30 years old in good health and CMV-seropositive.

This sequence joins TRBV2 and TRBJ1-2; D ambiguous. Germline V gene data show CDR1 as SNHLY and CDR2 as FYNNEI. The CDR3 runs 13 residues. Trimming took off 4 bases at V and 6 bases at J, with 12 bases between the two ends. The CDR3 nucleotides are TGTGCCAGCAGTGTAAGTACAGTGGATGGCTACACCTTC. Amino acids: CASSVSTVDGYTF.

This chain links TRBV2 with TRBJ2-7; D gene ambiguous. The CDR3 has 15 residues. CDR1 SNHLY and CDR2 FYNNEI come from the germline V gene. V was cut by 3 bases and J by 3 bases, with 15 bases left in between. The CDR3 reads CASSEALTVDYEQYF. In nucleotides, the CDR3 is TGTGCCAGCAGTGAGGCCCTAACAGTTGACTACGAGCAGTACTTC. Together with reference TRBV2 and TRBJ2-7, the CDR3 gives the full variable domain: EPEVTQTPSHQVTQMGQEVILRCVPISNHLYFYWYRQILGQKVEFLVSFYNNEISEKSEIFDDQFSVERPDGSNFTLKIRSTKLEDSAMYFCASSEALTVDYEQYFGPGTRLTVT.

The chain carries TRBV19 and TRBJ1-6; 9 positions match TRBD1. The germline CDR1 and CDR2 sequences are LNHDA and SQIVND (reference sequence). Trimming took 4 bases from V and 10 from J; bases not matched to a gene: 14. This CDR3 is 17 amino acids long. This CDR3 reads CASSRGDRVFFGSPLHF. The CDR3 DNA is TGTGCCAGTAGTAGGGGGGACAGGGTGTTTTTCGGATCACCCCTCCACTTT.

This sequence joins TRBV2 and TRBJ1-1; D possibly corresponds to TRBD1 (5 bases). The germline V and J ends were trimmed by 8 bases and 6 bases, with 13 bases remaining between them. The CDR3 runs to 12 residues. Germline CDR1 reads SNHLY; CDR2 reads FYNNEI. Written as DNA, the CDR3 is TGTGCCAGCCTATACAGGATCCCTGAAGCTTTCTTT. Encoded protein: CASLYRIPEAFF.

CDR3 nucleotides: TGTGCCAGCAGGCCGCTGGTGGGAGCTAACTACAATGAGCAGTTCTTC. Its protein is CASRPLVGANYNEQFF. This rearrangement joins TRBV28 to TRBJ2-1, with D possibly matching TRBD2 (5 bases). The ends were cut back, 6 bases at V and 3 bases at J, with 18 bases in the middle. The V gene's germline CDR1 is MDHEN and CDR2 SYDVKM. This CDR3 has 16 residues. The variable domain in full, completed from reference TRBV28 and TRBJ2-1, reads DVKVTQSSRYLVKRTGEKVFLECVQDMDHENMFWYRQDPGLGLRLIYFSYDVKMKEKGDIPEGYSVSREKKERFSLILESASTNQTSMYLCASRPLVGANYNEQFFGPGTRLTVL.

The sample holds a few counts of this clone. The V call is TRBV6-1, the J call TRBJ2-2; D gene uncertain. Germline assignment: CDR1 MNHNS and CDR2 SASEGT. The CDR3 runs to 16 residues. Trimming left V 3 bases short and J 4 bases short, with 15 bases between. Here the CDR3 DNA reads TGTGCCAGCAGTGACCGGTACGGGTTTGCCACCGGGGAGCTGTTTTTT. It yields the protein CASSDRYGFATGELFF.

This chain joins TRBV6-5 and TRBJ1-3, with D unresolved. The length of the CDR3 is 16 residues. The germline gives CDR1 MNHEY, CDR2 SVGAGI. The V and J ends lost 4 bases and 2 bases respectively, with 15 bases between them. The CDR3 here is CASSWGGSKAGNTIYF. The CDR3 coding sequence is TGTGCCAGCAGTTGGGGTGGGAGTAAAGCTGGAAACACCATATATTTT.

The rearrangement joins TRBV7-2 to TRBJ1-1; 10 bases map to TRBD1. Trimming took 4 bases from V and 5 from J; bases not matched to a gene: 7. Germline V gene data show CDR1 as SGHTA and CDR2 as FQGNSA. CDR3 length: 15 amino acids. The CDR3, as DNA: TGTGCCAGCAGCTCCTGGACAGGGGGATGGACTGAAGCTTTCTTT. It is translated as CASSSWTGGWTEAFF.

The V call is TRBV7-3, the J call TRBJ2-6; 9 bases map to TRBD1. This CDR3 comprises 18 residues. The germline V gene encodes CDR1 SGHTA and CDR2 FQGTGA. The junction had 8 bases not matched to a gene; V was cut back by 5 bases and J by 0 bases. CDR3 DNA: TGTGCCAGCAGCCTTACAGGGGGCTCCATCTCTGGGGCCAACGTCCTGACTTTC. This translates into CASSLTGGSISGANVLTF. Based on the CDR3 plus reference TRBV7-3 and TRBJ2-6, the full variable domain is GAGVSQTPSNKVTEKGKYVELRCDPISGHTALYWYRQSLGQGPEFLIYFQGTGAADDSGLPNDRFFAVRPEGSVSTLKIQRTERGDSAVYLCASSLTGGSISGANVLTFGAGSRLTVL.

The genes are TRBV15 and TRBJ1-1; D gene unclear. Germline CDR1 LNHNV, CDR2 YYDKDF (reference sequence). V lost 0 bases, J lost 2 bases, and 4 bases lay in between. The CDR3 consists of 13 residues. The CDR3 loop is CATSRDLNTEAFF. The CDR3 DNA reads as TGTGCCACCAGCAGAGATCTAAACACTGAAGCTTTCTTT.

The chain joins TRBV29-1 to TRBJ2-1, with 9 positions matching TRBD2. The CDR3 totals 12 residues. Losses at the gene ends were 7 bases for V and 7 bases for J; bases not matched to a gene: 5. Germline V lookup: CDR1 SQVTM, CDR2 ANQGSEA. The CDR3 loop reads CSGGGAANEQFF. Here the CDR3 DNA reads TGCAGCGGCGGGGGGGCCGCGAATGAGCAGTTCTTC.

The V call is TRBV9, the J call TRBJ2-2; TRBD2 might be the D (5 bases). Germline V lookup: CDR1 SGDLS, CDR2 YYNGEE. The CDR3 has 16 residues. The germline V and J ends were trimmed by 4 bases and 4 bases, with 17 bases remaining between them. For the CDR3, the DNA is TGTGCCAGCAGCCCCAGCGGTGCCCCTGTCACCGGGGAGCTGTTTTTT. Protein sequence: CASSPSGAPVTGELFF.

The V gene is TRBV28, the J gene TRBJ2-3, with 12 positions matching TRBD2. This CDR3 is 21 amino acids long. The germline gives CDR1 MDHEN, CDR2 SYDVKM. With V trimmed by 3 bases and J by 0 bases, 16 bases remained unmatched. The CDR3 DNA follows: TGTGCCAGCAGTTTGACAGGGGGGGCTAGCGGGAGGGCCAGGAGCACAGATACGCAGTATTTT. This encodes CASSLTGGASGRARSTDTQYF.

The chain joins TRBV11-3 to TRBJ2-7; 9 nucleotides agree with TRBD1. V lost 4 bases, J lost 5 bases, and 3 bases stayed unmatched. Per the germline V gene, CDR1 is SGHNT and CDR2 is YENEEA. The CDR3 covers 13 residues. The CDR3, as DNA: TGTGCCAGCAGCTCGGGACAGGGAAACGAGCAGTACTTC. Amino acids: CASSSGQGNEQYF.

A few counts support this clone. This sequence joins TRBV2 and TRBJ1-2, with no clear D. V was pared by 9 bases and J by 4 bases, with 12 bases between. Germline-derived CDR1 and CDR2 are SNHLY and FYNNEI. The CDR3 totals 12 residues. The CDR3 is CASRSEVYGYTF. DNA for the CDR3: TGTGCCAGTCGCAGTGAAGTCTATGGCTACACCTTC.

The chain couples TRBV5-4 to TRBJ1-2, with D possibly TRBD1 on 5 matching bases. Germline V CDR1 and CDR2: SGHNT, YYREEE (reference sequence). Trimming left V 4 bases short and J 5 bases short, with 18 bases between. CDR3 length: 15 amino acids. CDR3 bases: TGTGCCAGCAGCCCAGTCTCGACAGACGGTTATGGCTACACCTTC. Translation gives CASSPVSTDGYGYTF.

The chain couples TRBV4-3 to TRBJ2-5; 8 bases map to TRBD2. Per germline, CDR1 LGHNA and CDR2 YSLEER. The CDR3 is 18 residues long. After removal of 0 bases from V and 4 bases from J, the junction contained 13 bases not matched to a gene. CDR3 DNA sequence: TGCGCCAGCAGCCAAGACCCCTTTCCGGGACTAGGCGGAGAGACCCAGTACTTC. It encodes CASSQDPFPGLGGETQYF.

This chain links TRBV9 with TRBJ2-5, with D possibly being TRBD2 (5 bases). The CDR3 covers 16 residues. The V end was cut by 4 bases, the J end by 4 bases, with 20 bases between. CDR1 SGDLS and CDR2 YYNGEE come from the germline V gene. CDR3 protein: CASSPRTGPLGETQYF. The CDR3 DNA is TGTGCCAGCAGCCCTCGGACTGGTCCCTTGGGAGAGACCCAGTACTTC. Variable domain in full (rest from reference TRBV9 and TRBJ2-5): DSGVTQTPKHLITATGQRVTLRCSPRSGDLSVYWYQQSLDQGLQFLIQYYNGEERAKGNILERFSAQQFPDLHSELNLSSLELGDSALYFCASSPRTGPLGETQYFGPGTRLLVL.

Here the CDR3 DNA reads TGTGCCAGTAGTACACTTATCAGGATACCGAACACTGAAGCTTTCTTT. It translates to CASSTLIRIPNTEAFF. The J gene is TRBJ1-1, the V gene TRBV19, with no clear D. This CDR3 contains 16 residues. Trimming removed 4 bases at V and 1 base at J, with 16 bases between. Germline V CDR1 and CDR2: LNHDA, SQIVND (reference sequence).